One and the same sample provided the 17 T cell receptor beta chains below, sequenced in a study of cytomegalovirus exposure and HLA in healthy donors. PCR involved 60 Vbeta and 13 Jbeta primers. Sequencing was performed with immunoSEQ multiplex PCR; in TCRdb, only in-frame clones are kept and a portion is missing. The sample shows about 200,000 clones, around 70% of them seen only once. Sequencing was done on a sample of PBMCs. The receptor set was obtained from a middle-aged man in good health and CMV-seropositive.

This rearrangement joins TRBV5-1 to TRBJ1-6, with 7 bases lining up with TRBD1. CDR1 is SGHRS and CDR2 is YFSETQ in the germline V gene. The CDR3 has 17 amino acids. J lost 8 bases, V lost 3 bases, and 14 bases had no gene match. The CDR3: CASSSSDRRQGYSPLHF. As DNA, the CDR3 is TGCGCCAGCAGCTCCAGCGATCGGAGACAGGGCTATTCACCCCTCCACTTT. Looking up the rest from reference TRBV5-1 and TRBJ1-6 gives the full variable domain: KAGVTQTPRYLIKTRGQQVTLSCSPISGHRSVSWYQQTPGQGLQFLFEYFSETQRNKGNFPGRFSGRQFSNSRSEMNVSTLELGDSALYLCASSSSDRRQGYSPLHFGNGTRLTVT.

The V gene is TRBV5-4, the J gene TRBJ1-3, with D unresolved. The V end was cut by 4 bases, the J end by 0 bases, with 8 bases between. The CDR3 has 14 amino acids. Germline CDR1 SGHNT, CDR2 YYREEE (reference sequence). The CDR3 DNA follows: TGTGCCAGCAGCCCTTCCTTCTCTGGAAACACCATATATTTT. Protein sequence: CASSPSFSGNTIYF.

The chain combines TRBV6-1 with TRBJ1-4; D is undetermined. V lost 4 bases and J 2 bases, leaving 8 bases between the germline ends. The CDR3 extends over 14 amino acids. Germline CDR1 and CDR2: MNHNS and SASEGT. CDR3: CASSVGLTNEKLFF. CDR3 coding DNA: TGTGCCAGCAGTGTTGGACTCACTAATGAAAAACTGTTTTTT.

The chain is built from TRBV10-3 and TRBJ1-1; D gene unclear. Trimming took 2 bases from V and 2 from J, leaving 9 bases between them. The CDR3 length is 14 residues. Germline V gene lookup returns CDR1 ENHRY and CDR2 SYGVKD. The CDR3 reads CAISEGQPNTEAFF. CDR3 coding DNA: TGTGCCATCAGTGAGGGGCAACCCAACACTGAAGCTTTCTTT.

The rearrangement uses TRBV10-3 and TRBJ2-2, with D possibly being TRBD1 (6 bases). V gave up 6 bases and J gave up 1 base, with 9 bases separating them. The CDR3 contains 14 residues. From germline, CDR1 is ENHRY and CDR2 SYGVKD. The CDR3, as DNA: TGTGCCATCAGGCCGGACAGGAACACCGGGGAGCTGTTTTTT. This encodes CAIRPDRNTGELFF.

CDR3 DNA sequence: TGTGCCAGCAGCTTAGACAGGGGTTTAAACACTGAAGCTTTCTTT. This gives the protein CASSLDRGLNTEAFF. V and J are TRBV5-6 and TRBJ1-1; TRBD1 matches at 8 bases. Germline CDR1 reads SGHDT; CDR2 reads YYEEEE. The V and J ends lost 2 bases and 2 bases, in that order; junction bases with no gene match: 5. The CDR3 has 15 amino acids. Combining the CDR3 with reference TRBV5-6 and TRBJ1-1 gives the whole variable domain DAGVTQSPTHLIKTRGQQVTLRCSPKSGHDTVSWYQQALGQGPQFIFQYYEEEERQRGNFPDRFSGHQFPNYSSELNVNALLLGDSALYLCASSLDRGLNTEAFFGQGTRLTVV.

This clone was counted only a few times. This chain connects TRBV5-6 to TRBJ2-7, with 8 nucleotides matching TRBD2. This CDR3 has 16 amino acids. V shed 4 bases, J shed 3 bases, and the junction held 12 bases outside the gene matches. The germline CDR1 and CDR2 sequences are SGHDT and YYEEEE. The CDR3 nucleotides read TGTGCCAGCAGCCTCCGCGGGGGGAACGTGATCTACGAGCAGTACTTC. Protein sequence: CASSLRGGNVIYEQYF.

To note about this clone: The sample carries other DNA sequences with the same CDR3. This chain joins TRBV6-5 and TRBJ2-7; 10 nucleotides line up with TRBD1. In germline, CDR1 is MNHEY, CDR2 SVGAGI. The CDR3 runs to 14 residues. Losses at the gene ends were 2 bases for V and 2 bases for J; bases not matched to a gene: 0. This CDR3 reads CASSYGQGAYEQYF. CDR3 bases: TGTGCCAGCAGTTACGGACAGGGGGCCTACGAGCAGTACTTC.

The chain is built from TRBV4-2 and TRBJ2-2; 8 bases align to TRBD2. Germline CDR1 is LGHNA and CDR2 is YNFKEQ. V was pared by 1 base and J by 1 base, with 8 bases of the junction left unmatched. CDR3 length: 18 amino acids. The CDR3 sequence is CASSQAPALAGNTGELFF. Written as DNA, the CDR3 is TGTGCCAGCAGCCAAGCGCCGGCCCTAGCGGGGAACACCGGGGAGCTGTTTTTT.

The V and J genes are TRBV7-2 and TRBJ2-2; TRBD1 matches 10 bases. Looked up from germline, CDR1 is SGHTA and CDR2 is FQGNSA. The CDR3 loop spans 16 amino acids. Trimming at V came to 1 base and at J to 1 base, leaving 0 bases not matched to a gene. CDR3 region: CASSLGTGGNTGELFF. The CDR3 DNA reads TGTGCCAGCAGCTTAGGGACAGGGGGGAACACCGGGGAGCTGTTTTTT.

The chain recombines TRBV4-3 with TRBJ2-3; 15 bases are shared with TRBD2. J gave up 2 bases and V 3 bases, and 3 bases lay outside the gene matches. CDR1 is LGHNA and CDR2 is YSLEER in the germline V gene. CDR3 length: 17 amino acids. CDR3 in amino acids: CASSQGTSGGLTDTQYF. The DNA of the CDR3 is TGCGCCAGCAGCCAGGGGACTAGCGGGGGGCTCACAGATACGCAGTATTTT.

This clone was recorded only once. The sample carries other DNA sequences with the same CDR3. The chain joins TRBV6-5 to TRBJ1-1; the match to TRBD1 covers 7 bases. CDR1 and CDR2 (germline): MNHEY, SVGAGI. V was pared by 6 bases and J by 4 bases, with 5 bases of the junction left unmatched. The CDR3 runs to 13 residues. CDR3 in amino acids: CASSLTGPTEAFF. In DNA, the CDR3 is TGTGCCAGCAGCCTGACAGGGCCCACTGAAGCTTTCTTT.

The DNA for the CDR3 is TGTGCCAGCTCATTCTCGTTAGAGCAGTACTTC. Protein sequence: CASSFSLEQYF. The chain couples TRBV18 to TRBJ2-7; the D is unclear. Looked up from germline, CDR1 is KGHSH and CDR2 is LQKENI. Trimming removed 5 bases from V and 7 bases from J, with 9 bases in between. The CDR3 contains 11 residues.

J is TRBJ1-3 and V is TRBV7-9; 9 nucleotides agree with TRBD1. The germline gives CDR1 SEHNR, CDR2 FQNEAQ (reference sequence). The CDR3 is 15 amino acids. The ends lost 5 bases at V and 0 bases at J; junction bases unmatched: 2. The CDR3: CASSPQGASGNTIYF. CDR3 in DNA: TGTGCCAGCAGCCCACAGGGGGCCTCTGGAAACACCATATATTTT.

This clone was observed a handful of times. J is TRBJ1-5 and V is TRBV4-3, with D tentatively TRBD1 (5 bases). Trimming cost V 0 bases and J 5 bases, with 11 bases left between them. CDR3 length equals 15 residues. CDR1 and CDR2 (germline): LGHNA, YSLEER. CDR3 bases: TGCGCCAGCAGCCAAGAAGCGGGGGTGTATCAGCCCCAGCATTTT. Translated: CASSQEAGVYQPQHF.

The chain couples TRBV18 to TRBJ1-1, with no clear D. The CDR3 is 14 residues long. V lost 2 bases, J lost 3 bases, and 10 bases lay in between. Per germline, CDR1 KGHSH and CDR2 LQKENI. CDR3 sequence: CASSPSVADTEAFF. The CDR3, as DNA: TGTGCCAGCTCACCATCCGTCGCGGACACTGAAGCTTTCTTT.

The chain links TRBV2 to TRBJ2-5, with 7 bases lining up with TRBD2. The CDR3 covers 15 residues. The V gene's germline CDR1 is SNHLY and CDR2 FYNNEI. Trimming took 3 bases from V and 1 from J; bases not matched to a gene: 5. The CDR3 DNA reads TGTGCCAGCAGTGAGGGGGGGGTGGGCCAAGAGACCCAGTACTTC. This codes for CASSEGGVGQETQYF. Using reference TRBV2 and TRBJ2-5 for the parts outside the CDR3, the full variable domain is EPEVTQTPSHQVTQMGQEVILRCVPISNHLYFYWYRQILGQKVEFLVSFYNNEISEKSEIFDDQFSVERPDGSNFTLKIRSTKLEDSAMYFCASSEGGVGQETQYFGPGTRLLVL.